The sequence of this T cell receptor (beta chain) was determined in a study of T cell responses to AZD1222 COVID-19 vaccine. Study at large: It was second doses at about 4 or about 12 weeks that were pooled. The study's findings and limits: Baseline seropositivity occurred in only a handful of AZD1222 recipients.

TCRdb's copy holds only in-frame clones and misses some; the assay was immunoSEQ multiplex PCR. This table has roughly 100,000 clones, about 88% appearing once. Germline CDR1 is SGHAT and CDR2 is FQNNGV. The ends were cut back, 2 bases at V and 4 bases at J, with 12 bases in the middle. CDR3 length equals 15 residues. This clone was seen just once. What it binds is unknown. The chain recombines TRBV11-2 with TRBJ1-3; D is ambiguous. Specimen: peripheral blood, collected on day 0 of AZD1222 vaccination. This TCR came from an adult in good health. CDR3 sequence (DNA): TGTGCCAGCAGCTTATCGGAGGGTTCAGGAAACACCATATATTTT. The encoded protein is CASSLSEGSGNTIYF.